This T cell receptor beta chain was sequenced during a study of response to subunit inactivated influenza vaccine. Study-level points and caveats: Authors suggested each seasonal flu vaccination may recruit only limited numbers of new T cells.

TCRdb reanalysed the RT-PCR reads using MiXCR and keeps one entry per CDR3 protein. The profile shows 500,000 to 650,000 distinct CDR3 sequences, 6% to 9% of them singletons. Concerning this clonotype: Its antigen is unknown.

This specimen consisted of PBMCs from blood, obtained approximately 25 months after vaccination. The sequence was collected from a man aged 50 to 69 who received an inactivated influenza vaccine.

Written as DNA, the CDR3 is TGCAGCGTTGTGGGCGGCTTCTCCTACAATGAGCAGTTCTTC. It codes for CSVVGGFSYNEQFF. V gene TRBV29-1 combines with J gene TRBJ2-1; D is unclear. Germline values: CDR1 SQVTM, CDR2 ANQGSEA. The CDR3 runs 14 residues. V gave up 4 bases and J gave up 0 bases, with 10 bases separating them.